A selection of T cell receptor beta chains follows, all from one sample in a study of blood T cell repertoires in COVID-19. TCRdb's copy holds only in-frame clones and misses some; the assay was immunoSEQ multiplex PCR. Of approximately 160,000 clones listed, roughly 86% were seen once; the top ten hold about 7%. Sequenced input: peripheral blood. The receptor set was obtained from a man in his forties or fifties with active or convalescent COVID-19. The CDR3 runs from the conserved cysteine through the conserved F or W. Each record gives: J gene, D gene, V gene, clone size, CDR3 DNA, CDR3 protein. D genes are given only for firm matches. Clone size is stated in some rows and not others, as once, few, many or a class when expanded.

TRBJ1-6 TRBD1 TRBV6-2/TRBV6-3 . TGTGCCAGCAGCCTTGGACAGGGCAATTCACCCCTCCACTTT CASSLGQGNSPLHF
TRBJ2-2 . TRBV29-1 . TGCAGCGTTACGGGACACATCACCGGGGAGCTGTTTTTT CSVTGHITGELFF
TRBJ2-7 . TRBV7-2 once TGTGCCAGCAGCCTGGACAGTTTCTCCTACGAGCAGTACTTC CASSLDSFSYEQYF
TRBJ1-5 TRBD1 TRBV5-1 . TGCGCCAGCAGCTCAACAGGGGCGGCTAATCAGCCCCAGCATTTT CASSSTGAANQPQHF
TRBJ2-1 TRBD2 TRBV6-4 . TGTGCCAGCAGTGAAGCGGGGGGCTCCTACAATGAGCAGTTCTTC CASSEAGGSYNEQFF
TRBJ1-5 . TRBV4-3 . TGCGCCAGCAGCCAAAAAGTTGGGATCGGGACACTTAACAATCAGCCCCAGCATTTT CASSQKVGIGTLNNQPQHF
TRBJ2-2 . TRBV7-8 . TGTGCCAGCAGCTCCGTAGAGGGCACCGGGGAGCTGTTTTTT CASSSVEGTGELFF
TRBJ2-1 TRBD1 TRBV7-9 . TGTGCCAGCAGCATAGACAGGGGATTCTACAATGAGCAGTTCTTC CASSIDRGFYNEQFF
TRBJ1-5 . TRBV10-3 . TGTGCCATCAGTTCATCGGGGGTTTCCAATCAGCCCCAGCATTTT CAISSSGVSNQPQHF
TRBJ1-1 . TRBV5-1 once TGCGCCAGCAGCTTGCAAGGGGGTGGGATGAACACTGAAGCTTTCTTT CASSLQGGGMNTEAFF
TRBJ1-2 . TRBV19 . TGTGCCAGTGCCAGGTTGGTGGGGGAGGATGGCTACACCTTC CASARLVGEDGYTF
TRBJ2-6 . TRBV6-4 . TGTGCCAGCAGTGCGGGAGACTTCTCTGGGGCCAACGTCCTGACTTTC CASSAGDFSGANVLTF
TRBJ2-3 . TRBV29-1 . TGCAGCGTTATAGGTCGACAAGTCACAGATACGCAGTATTTT CSVIGRQVTDTQYF
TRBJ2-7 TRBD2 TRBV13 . TGTGCCAGCAGCTTAGACTCGGGAGGGACTAGCGACTACGAGCAGTACTTC CASSLDSGGTSDYEQYF
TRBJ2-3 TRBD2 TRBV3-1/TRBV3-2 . TGTGCCAGCAGCCGGGGAACGGGAGGGGCAGATACGCAGTATTTT CASSRGTGGADTQYF
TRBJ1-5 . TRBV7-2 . TGTGCCAGCAGCTTAGATTCGGGTAGCAATCAGCCCCAGCATTTT CASSLDSGSNQPQHF
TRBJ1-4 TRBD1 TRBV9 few TGTGCCAGCAGCGTAGGGAGACAGGGGGGTACTAGTGAAAAACTGTTTTTT CASSVGRQGGTSEKLFF
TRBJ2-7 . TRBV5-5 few TGTGCCAGCAGCTTGGTATCGGGGTTTGACTCCTACGAGCAGTACTTC CASSLVSGFDSYEQYF
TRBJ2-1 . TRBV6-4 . TGTGCCAGCAGTGTGTCACAGGCTAACAATGAGCAGTTCTTC CASSVSQANNEQFF
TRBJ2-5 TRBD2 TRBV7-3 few TGTGCCAGCAGCTCGGGGGGGAGTAGGGCGGAGACCCAGTACTTC CASSSGGSRAETQYF
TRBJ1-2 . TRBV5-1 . TGCGCCAGCAGCTCCAGACAGTCCAACTATGGCTACACCTTC CASSSRQSNYGYTF
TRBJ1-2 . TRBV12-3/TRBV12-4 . TGTGCCAGCAGTTTCACAGCAGACTATGGCTACACCTTC CASSFTADYGYTF
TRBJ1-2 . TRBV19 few TGTGCCAGTAGTATTCAGTCCCGGGACATGAATGGCTACACCTTC CASSIQSRDMNGYTF
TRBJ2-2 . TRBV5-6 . TGTGCCAGCAGCTTGCCCGGGGGGCCGACCGGGGAGCTGTTTTTT CASSLPGGPTGELFF
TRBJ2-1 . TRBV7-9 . TGTGCCAGCAGCTTAGGGGTCGGGAATGAGCAGTTCTTC CASSLGVGNEQFF
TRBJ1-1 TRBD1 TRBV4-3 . TGCGCCAGCAGCCAAGAAGGGACAGGCCGCACTGAAGCTTTCTTT CASSQEGTGRTEAFF
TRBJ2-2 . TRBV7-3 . TGTGCCAGCAGCCCCCGGAGGGGCAGCTCGAAAACGTACACCGGGGAGCTGTTTTTT CASSPRRGSSKTYTGELFF
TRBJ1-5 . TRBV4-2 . TGTGCCAGCAGCCAAGATGGGGGAGGAAATCAGCCCCAGCATTTT CASSQDGGGNQPQHF
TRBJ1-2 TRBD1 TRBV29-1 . TGCAGCGTCCGGGACAGAGGCTACACCTTC CSVRDRGYTF
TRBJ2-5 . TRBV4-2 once TGTGCCAGCAGCCGGACCCGGGATGCGGAGACCCAGTACTTC CASSRTRDAETQYF
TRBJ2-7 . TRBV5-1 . TGCGCCAGCCTACAGGGTTTCTACGAGCAGTACTTC CASLQGFYEQYF
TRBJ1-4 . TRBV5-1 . TGCGCCAGCAGCTTGGCCCTGACAGGACGGGGTGAAAAACTGTTTTTT CASSLALTGRGEKLFF
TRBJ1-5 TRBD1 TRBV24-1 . TGTGCCACCAGTGATTCCATGGGACAGGGCGTGGATCAGCCCCAGCATTTT CATSDSMGQGVDQPQHF
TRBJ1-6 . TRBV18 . TGTGCCAGCTCACCAAGAAACTTCCCTAATTCACCCCTCCACTTT CASSPRNFPNSPLHF
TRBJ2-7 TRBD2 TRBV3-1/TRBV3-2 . TGTGCCAGCAGCCAAGAGCATTCTAGCGGGAACCGTACGACGAACTCCTACGAGCAGTACTTC CASSQEHSSGNRTTNSYEQYF
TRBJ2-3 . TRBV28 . TGTGCCAGCAGAACCACAGGGTTTAAGGGAGATACGCAGTATTTT CASRTTGFKGDTQYF
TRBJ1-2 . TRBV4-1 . TGCGCCAGCAGCCAAGACCGTAACTATGGCTACACCTTC CASSQDRNYGYTF
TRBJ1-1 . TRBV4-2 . TGTGCCAGCAGCCAAGAATGGAGGTCGAACACTGAAGCTTTCTTT CASSQEWRSNTEAFF
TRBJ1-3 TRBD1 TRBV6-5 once TGTGCCAGCAGACTGACAGGGGGAGGTGGAAACACCATATATTTT CASRLTGGGGNTIYF
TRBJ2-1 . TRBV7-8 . TGTGCCAGCAGCCCTACAGTAGACAATGAGCAGTTCTTC CASSPTVDNEQFF
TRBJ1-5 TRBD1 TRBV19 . TGTGCCAGTAGTATCTTGACAGGGGGCTGGAATCAGCCCCAGCATTTT CASSILTGGWNQPQHF